The subject of this entry is one TCR beta chain. Antigen: not known. These data are taken from a study of OX40 agonist ivuxolimab in advanced cancers. Study background: A history of anti-PD-1, anti-PD-L1 or anti-CTLA-4 therapy was acceptable, and over 35% had some. Overall study results and limits: Within 6 weeks, CD4+ and CD8+ blood T cells expanded clonally at 0.1 to 3.0 mg/kg.

V was shortened by 0 bases and J by 5 bases, with 11 bases between the two germline ends. Germline CDR1 and CDR2: MNHEY and SVGAGI. The length of the CDR3 is 14 residues. Individuals having autoimmune disease history or systemic immunosuppression were not enrolled. Assay used: immunoSEQ multiplex PCR; TCRdb lists only in-frame clones, some missing. Among tens of thousands of clones listed, approximately 82% were seen once. This TCR derives from an adult with an advanced solid tumor such as melanoma, head and neck, liver or kidney cancer. The chain uses TRBV6-5 and TRBJ2-7; D possibly corresponds to TRBD2 (6 bases). The sample here was CD4+ or CD8+ T cells sorted from blood, taken in a trial of the OX40 agonist ivuxolimab. As DNA, the CDR3 is TGTGCCAGCAGTTACTCGATTGGGACTGACGAGCAGTACTTC. As protein: CASSYSIGTDEQYF.